The clone carrying this TCR beta chain was counted a few times. The CDR3 runs to 12 residues. V lost 9 bases, J lost 9 bases, and 15 bases lay in between. One entry per CDR3 protein, called by TCRdb with MiXCR from the RACE reads. In the table there are nearly 55,000 distinct CDR3 sequences, just under 10% of which are singletons. The data are from a study of human T cells and chemical hapten exposure. Across the study: In the sensitization step, 2% DPC was placed on about 2 cm by about 2 cm of upper inner arm skin. The cohort included alopecia areata under or over 50% scalp, totalis and universalis.

The time point: patch test 2, 6 weeks after DPC sensitization. As for treatment: therapeutic diphenylcyclopropenone sensitization with weekly scalp DPC. People who gave samples had alopecia, were 18 to 70 years old, and were suitable for DPC. Total RNA came from unfractionated whole blood. The chain carries TRBV12-3 or TRBV12-4 and TRBJ2-1; D is ambiguous. The material was whole blood, obtained in connection with sensitization to the hapten diphenylcyclopropenone (DPC). The receptor was isolated from a woman in her 50s with alopecia areata. Some clones in this sample may be carry-over from other donors' samples. The CDR3: CASWSGNGEQFF. The CDR3 DNA reads TGTGCCAGTTGGTCTGGGAACGGTGAGCAGTTCTTC.